This paragraph reports one T cell receptor (beta chain). No antigen is known for it. The sample comes from a study of blood T cells in healthy people across ages. Study-wide points: A roughly linear age-dependent decrease characterized TCR beta diversity per million T cells. Naive and antigen-experienced cells were not separated, limiting conclusive comparison.

V lost 3 bases and J 7 bases, leaving 13 bases between the germline ends. The CDR3 runs 13 residues. Drawing of peripheral blood yielded 8.5 to 10 milliliters from each donor. Sample-barcoded 5' priming and a J-beta primer mix drove a second PCR of roughly 7 to 11 cycles. Sequencing of every sample gave 3 million or more CDR3-containing paired-end reads. TCRdb called the 5' RACE reads again in MiXCR, with one record for every CDR3 protein. The table includes hundreds of thousands of distinct CDR3 sequences, about 55% detected once. The J gene is TRBJ2-7, the V gene TRBV12-3 or TRBV12-4; D unresolved. The sequencing sample was made of blood. This clonotype was sampled from an elderly man in good health. The CDR3 is CASSLLGYNEQYF. The CDR3, as DNA: TGTGCCAGCAGTTTGCTGGGCTACAATGAGCAGTACTTC.